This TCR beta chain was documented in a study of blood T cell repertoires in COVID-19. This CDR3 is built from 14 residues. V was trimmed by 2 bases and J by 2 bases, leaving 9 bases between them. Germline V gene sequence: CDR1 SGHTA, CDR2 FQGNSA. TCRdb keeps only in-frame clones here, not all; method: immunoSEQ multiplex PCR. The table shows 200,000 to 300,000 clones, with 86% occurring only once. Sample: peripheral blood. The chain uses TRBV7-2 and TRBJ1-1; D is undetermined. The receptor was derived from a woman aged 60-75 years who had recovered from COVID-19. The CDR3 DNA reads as TGTGCCAGCAGCTTACGGGTAGTCAACACTGAAGCTTTCTTT. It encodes CASSLRVVNTEAFF.